The 30 T cell receptor beta chains in this list originate from one sample, sequenced in a study of blood T cell repertoires in COVID-19. Clones were read by immunoSEQ multiplex PCR, and TCRdb kept only the in-frame ones, dropping some. The table shows about 150,000 clones, with roughly 80% occurring only once. The sequencing sample was made of peripheral blood. Every receptor here comes from an older woman with acute or convalescent COVID-19.

This chain links TRBV3-1 (or the pseudogene TRBV3-2) with TRBJ1-2; TRBD1 is a possible D gene (5 bases). The CDR3 spans 15 residues. The V end was cut by 6 bases, the J end by 2 bases, with 16 bases between. CDR1 and CDR2 (germline): LGHDT, YNNKEL (reference sequence). The CDR3 sequence is CASSRGTAQNYGYTF. In DNA form, the CDR3 reads TGTGCCAGCAGTCGGGGGACGGCCCAAAACTATGGCTACACCTTC.

CDR3 nucleotide sequence: TGTGCCAGCTCACCAACAGGGTTAGGTAAGAACACTGAAGCTTTCTTT. This encodes CASSPTGLGKNTEAFF. J is TRBJ1-1 and V is TRBV18; the D gene is possibly TRBD1 (6 bases). Germline lookup yields CDR1 KGHSH and CDR2 LQKENI. Trimming cost V 2 bases and J 1 base, with 14 bases left between them. CDR3 length: 16 amino acids. Using reference TRBV18 and TRBJ1-1 for the parts outside the CDR3, the full variable domain is NAGVMQNPRHLVRRRGQEARLRCSPMKGHSHVYWYRQLPEEGLKFMVYLQKENIIDESGMPKERFSAEFPKEGPSILRIQQVVRGDSAAYFCASSPTGLGKNTEAFFGQGTRLTVV.

This clone was recorded at least ten times. The gene calls are TRBV7-6 and TRBJ2-7; the D gene is possibly TRBD1 (6 bases). From germline, CDR1 is SGHVS and CDR2 FNYEAQ. V was pared by 5 bases and J by 3 bases, with 23 bases between. This CDR3 contains 17 residues. This CDR3 is CASSATASGTTNYEQYF. CDR3 coding DNA: TGTGCCAGCAGCGCCACTGCCTCCGGGACAACTAACTACGAGCAGTACTTC. The complete variable domain, with remaining parts taken from reference TRBV7-6 and TRBJ2-7, reads GAGVSQSPRYKVTKRGQDVALRCDPISGHVSLYWYRQALGQGPEFLTYFNYEAQQDKSGLPNDRFSAERPEGSISTLTIQRTEQRDSAMYRCASSATASGTTNYEQYFGPGTRLTVT.

The rearrangement uses TRBV28 and TRBJ2-7, with 8 bases aligning to TRBD1. Germline V gives CDR1 MDHEN, CDR2 SYDVKM. V was pared by 6 bases and J by 6 bases, with 7 bases of the junction left unmatched. This CDR3 comprises 13 residues. The CDR3 nucleotides are TGTGCCAGCAGGCGCCAGGGGGCTCGCGAGCAGTACGTC. Protein: CASRRQGAREQYV.

The chain carries TRBV5-1 and TRBJ2-1; 12 bases are a match to TRBD2. Germline-derived CDR1 and CDR2 are SGHRS and YFSETQ. Unmatched junction bases numbered 9, after V lost 3 bases and J lost 5 bases. CDR3 length: 17 amino acids. This CDR3 reads CASSSVIRLAGDNEQFF. The CDR3 nucleotides read TGCGCCAGCAGCTCGGTAATCCGACTAGCGGGAGACAATGAGCAGTTCTTC.

There are a few counts of this clone. This rearrangement joins TRBV9 to TRBJ1-1, with a weak D call TRBD1 (6 bases). V dropped 4 bases and J dropped 3 bases, with 13 bases sitting between them. The CDR3 spans 14 residues. Germline CDR1 and CDR2: SGDLS and YYNGEE. CDR3 nucleotides: TGTGCCAGCAGCCCCGGACAGACCTACACTGAAGCTTTCTTT. Its translation: CASSPGQTYTEAFF.

This clone was observed once. The J gene is TRBJ1-2, the V gene TRBV10-3; D is ambiguous. The CDR3 is made up of 14 amino acids. Germline values: CDR1 ENHRY, CDR2 SYGVKD. The V and J ends lost 0 bases and 4 bases respectively, with 9 bases between them. The CDR3 nucleotides read TGTGCCATCAGTGAGTCGGGAGGTAGCTATGGCTACACCTTC. As protein: CAISESGGSYGYTF.

The CDR3 sequence is CASRISTVTNEKLFF. As DNA, the CDR3 is TGTGCCAGCAGGATTTCGACAGTAACTAATGAAAAACTGTTTTTT. This chain joins TRBV6-5 and TRBJ1-4, with D tentatively TRBD1 (5 bases). Germline V CDR1 and CDR2: MNHEY, SVGAGI. This CDR3 contains 15 residues. V lost 6 bases and J lost 1, with 12 bases in between.

The rearrangement uses TRBV28 and TRBJ2-4, with D possibly TRBD2 on 6 matching bases. The V gene's germline CDR1 is MDHEN and CDR2 SYDVKM. This CDR3 region has 16 residues. Trimming took 2 bases from V and 6 from J, leaving 17 bases between them. In DNA, the CDR3 is TGTGCCAGCAGTTTAGGGCCCCAGGCAGCGGGAAACATTCAGTACTTC. This gives the protein CASSLGPQAAGNIQYF.

J is TRBJ2-3 and V is TRBV7-9; 9 bases align to TRBD1. This CDR3 is built from 17 residues. Trimming at V came to 5 bases and at J to 3 bases, leaving 12 bases not matched to a gene. Germline values: CDR1 SEHNR, CDR2 FQNEAQ (reference sequence). The chain's CDR3 is CASSHDPGQGLTDTQYF. The CDR3 region has the DNA TGTGCCAGCAGCCATGACCCGGGACAGGGCCTTACAGATACGCAGTATTTT.

The chain joins TRBV5-1 to TRBJ1-1, with TRBD1 matching 11 bases. The CDR3 sequence is 15 residues long. Germline CDR1 and CDR2: SGHRS and YFSETQ. With 5 bases clipped from V and 0 bases from J, the junction kept 3 bases outside the gene matches. CDR3 bases: TGCGCCAGCAGATCGGGACAGGGGGTGAACACTGAAGCTTTCTTT. Protein sequence: CASRSGQGVNTEAFF.

Here the CDR3 DNA reads TGTGCCAGCAGCCAAGATCTAACACGACAGGGGGCGGGCGAGCAGTACTTC. It specifies CASSQDLTRQGAGEQYF. This chain links TRBV4-2 with TRBJ2-7, with TRBD1 matching 10 bases. This CDR3 contains 17 residues. From germline, CDR1 is LGHNA and CDR2 YNFKEQ. Losses at the gene ends were 0 bases for V and 6 bases for J; bases not matched to a gene: 11.

The sample holds many counts of this clone. The chain joins TRBV5-1 to TRBJ1-3; 12 positions match TRBD1. This CDR3 region has 17 residues. Germline CDR1 reads SGHRS; CDR2 reads YFSETQ. J lost 0 bases, V lost 4 bases, and 5 bases had no gene match. The CDR3 nucleotides are TGCGCCAGCAGCCCAGGGACAGGGGGCTTCTCTGGAAACACCATATATTTT. Translated, it gives CASSPGTGGFSGNTIYF.

The V call is TRBV12-3 or TRBV12-4, the J call TRBJ1-1; no reliable D call. V shed 5 bases and J shed 11 bases, with 12 bases lying between them. The CDR3 has 11 residues. CDR3 residues: CASSRGRSAFF. As DNA, the CDR3 is TGTGCCAGCAGTCGGGGTCGATCGGCTTTCTTT.

This rearrangement joins TRBV25-1 to TRBJ1-2, with D possibly being TRBD1 (5 bases). The germline V and J ends were trimmed by 2 bases and 4 bases, with 8 bases remaining between them. The CDR3 is 13 residues long. Germline loops: CDR1 MGHDK, CDR2 SYGVNS. CDR3 loop: CASSEGAVYGYTF. In DNA, the CDR3 is TGTGCCAGCAGTGAAGGGGCCGTCTATGGCTACACCTTC.

V gene TRBV30 combines with J gene TRBJ1-4, with no clear D. The V and J ends lost 3 bases and 5 bases respectively, with 10 bases between them. The germline CDR1 and CDR2 sequences are GTSNPN and SVGIG (reference sequence). The CDR3 extends over 13 amino acids. The chain's CDR3 is CAWSEDANEKLFF. The CDR3 region has the DNA TGTGCCTGGAGCGAGGATGCGAATGAAAAACTGTTTTTT.

The chain uses TRBV11-3 and TRBJ2-5, with D perhaps TRBD1 (6 bases). The germline gives CDR1 SGHNT, CDR2 YENEEA. V dropped 5 bases and J dropped 1 base, with 8 bases sitting between them. The CDR3 sequence is 13 residues long. Here the CDR3 DNA reads TGTGCCAGCAGCCGGACAGTCCAAGAGACCCAGTACTTC. This gives the protein CASSRTVQETQYF.

To note about this clone: This same CDR3 is encoded by further DNA sequences in the sample. J is TRBJ1-5 and V is TRBV19, with a weak D call TRBD1 (6 bases). This CDR3 spans 14 amino acids. Trimming pared 3 bases from V and 1 base from J, leaving 7 bases between. Germline CDR1 LNHDA, CDR2 SQIVND (reference sequence). The CDR3 reads CASSIQGSNQPQHF. For the CDR3, the DNA is TGTGCCAGTAGTATCCAGGGGAGCAATCAGCCCCAGCATTTT.

This chain links TRBV4-2 with TRBJ2-1, with unresolved D. Trimming shortened V by 3 bases and J by 4 bases, and 10 bases separated the two germline ends. The germline V gene encodes CDR1 LGHNA and CDR2 YNFKEQ. The CDR3 is 14 residues long. The DNA of the CDR3 is TGTGCCAGCAGCCAGTCGGGTGCTTACAATGAGCAGTTCTTC. Protein: CASSQSGAYNEQFF.

This sequence joins TRBV7-9 and TRBJ1-2; D is uncertain. Germline V lookup: CDR1 SEHNR, CDR2 FQNEAQ (reference sequence). Trimming took 4 bases from V and 5 from J, leaving 14 bases between them. The CDR3 consists of 14 residues. CDR3 amino acids: CASSSIIGVYGYTF. The CDR3 DNA reads TGTGCCAGCAGCTCTATCATCGGGGTTTATGGCTACACCTTC.

The chain has TRBV3-1 (or the pseudogene TRBV3-2) and TRBJ2-7; no reliable D call. In germline, CDR1 is LGHDT, CDR2 YNNKEL (reference sequence). The CDR3 sequence is 15 residues long. Trimming took 0 bases from V and 3 from J, leaving 12 bases between them. The CDR3, as DNA: TGTGCCAGCAGCCAAGATTCTAGTACATTCTACGAGCAGTACTTC. It encodes CASSQDSSTFYEQYF.

V and J are TRBV6-1 and TRBJ2-3; perhaps TRBD1 as D (5 bases). Trimming took off 3 bases at V and 3 bases at J, with 16 bases between the two ends. Germline V gene sequence: CDR1 MNHNS, CDR2 SASEGT. The CDR3 totals 16 residues. The CDR3 DNA is TGTGCCAGCAGTGACACAAGGGGCCGGTGGACAGATACGCAGTATTTT. Residues: CASSDTRGRWTDTQYF.

In regard to this clone: In the same sample, other DNA sequences code for this CDR3. The chain combines TRBV5-1 with TRBJ2-5; unclear D gene. Germline lookup yields CDR1 SGHRS and CDR2 YFSETQ. Trimming cost V 2 bases and J 2 bases, with 7 bases left between them. This CDR3 is 13 amino acids long. The CDR3 reads CASSFQAQETQYF. The DNA for the CDR3 is TGCGCCAGCAGCTTTCAGGCGCAAGAGACCCAGTACTTC.

The chain carries TRBV10-3 and TRBJ2-7, with a possible D match to TRBD1 (8 bases). The V and J ends lost 11 bases and 6 bases respectively, with 35 bases between them. CDR3 length: 18 residues. Germline assignment: CDR1 ENHRY and CDR2 SYGVKD. For the CDR3, the DNA is TGTGCCCACAGGGGGGGAGGGGCCCTTTCTTTTTTTGTACTCGAGCAGTACGTC. It codes for CAHRGGGALSFFVLEQYV.

The chain joins TRBV10-3 to TRBJ1-5; the match to TRBD1 covers 7 bases. The CDR3 covers 15 residues. With V trimmed by 3 bases and J by 9 bases, 11 bases remained unmatched. The V gene's germline CDR1 is ENHRY and CDR2 SYGVKD. CDR3 region: CAISDPGQRFWPQHF. The DNA for the CDR3 is TGTGCCATCAGTGATCCGGGACAGCGCTTTTGGCCCCAGCATTTT.

In this sample, this clone turned up once. The gene calls are TRBV2 and TRBJ1-2; 7 positions match TRBD1. The V segment lost 7 bases and the J segment 1 base; nucleotides outside the gene matches: 6. CDR3 length equals 14 residues. Germline V lookup: CDR1 SNHLY, CDR2 FYNNEI. CDR3 bases: TGTGCCAGCACCTCACAGGGGATTAACTATGGCTACACCTTC. Protein product: CASTSQGINYGYTF.

This sequence joins TRBV7-9 and TRBJ1-2, with TRBD1 matching over 8 bases. Per the germline V gene, CDR1 is SEHNR and CDR2 is FQNEAQ (reference sequence). Trimming took 6 bases from V and 2 from J; bases not matched to a gene: 8. The CDR3 has 15 amino acids. CDR3 region: CASRSQGARNYGYTF. CDR3 coding DNA: TGTGCCAGCAGGTCGCAGGGGGCCAGGAACTATGGCTACACCTTC.

This clone was detected only a few times. The V and J genes are TRBV28 and TRBJ1-5, with D possibly being TRBD1 (6 bases). The CDR3 extends over 17 amino acids. V shed 5 bases and J shed 0 bases, with 17 bases lying between them. The germline V gene encodes CDR1 MDHEN and CDR2 SYDVKM. In DNA, the CDR3 is TGTGCCAGCAGTCCCTCTGGGACATTCGTTAGCAATCAGCCCCAGCATTTT. Translating it yields CASSPSGTFVSNQPQHF.

This clone was observed a handful of times. The chain recombines TRBV30 with TRBJ1-1; D is perhaps TRBD1 (5 bases). Trimming shortened V by 5 bases and J by 2 bases, and 9 bases separated the two germline ends. The germline V gene encodes CDR1 GTSNPN and CDR2 SVGIG (reference sequence). The CDR3 is 12 residues long. In DNA form, the CDR3 reads TGTGCCTGGGTTCAGGGAAACACTGAAGCTTTCTTT. This gives the protein CAWVQGNTEAFF.

The chain couples TRBV4-1 to TRBJ2-7, with 8 bases that match TRBD2. V was pared by 2 bases and J by 2 bases, with 5 bases of the junction left unmatched. CDR1 MGHRA and CDR2 YSYEKL come from the germline V gene. This CDR3 has 15 amino acids. As DNA, the CDR3 is TGCGCCAGCAGCCAACTAGCGGGTACTACCTACGAGCAGTACTTC. This gives the protein CASSQLAGTTYEQYF.